The 23 T cell receptor beta chains below all came from one sample that was sequenced in a study of cytomegalovirus exposure and HLA in healthy donors (dated by TCRdb to 2015 to 2018). The library was made by the immunoSEQ multiplex PCR assay. For the multiplex PCR, a mixture combining 60 forward primers for TCR Vbeta segments and 13 reverse primers for TCR Jbeta segments was used. What TCRdb holds here is the immuneACCESS table cut down to in-frame rearrangements. Part of the clones is not present; checked against another copy, under half of the missing clones reflect an unresolved V gene, and the others are unexplained. This sample has 200,000 to 250,000 clones in its table, and around 89% of those were observed once. The biggest ten clones account for roughly 0.99% of the sample. Sequences were obtained from PBMCs. The source of these receptors is a woman aged 18 to 35 in good health and CMV-seronegative.

The CDR3 here is CASSFTGGRSTDTQYF. CDR3 nucleotide sequence: TGCGCCAGCAGCTTTACGGGGGGGCGAAGCACAGATACGCAGTATTTT. The genes are TRBV5-1 and TRBJ2-3; 8 nucleotides agree with TRBD2. CDR1 and CDR2 (germline): SGHRS, YFSETQ. V gave up 2 bases and J gave up 0 bases; unmatched junction bases: 5. The CDR3 runs to 16 residues.

The V and J genes are TRBV7-9 and TRBJ2-7; a weak D match, TRBD1 (6 bases). Germline V CDR1 and CDR2: SEHNR, FQNEAQ (reference sequence). V was pared by 5 bases and J by 2 bases, with 13 bases between. The CDR3 loop spans 14 amino acids. Here the CDR3 reads CASSRTVEAYEQYF. CDR3 nucleotide sequence: TGTGCCAGCAGCCGGACAGTTGAAGCCTACGAGCAGTACTTC.

The chain recombines TRBV6-5 with TRBJ1-1; unclear D gene. Trimming shortened V by 5 bases and J by 7 bases, and 8 bases separated the two germline ends. The germline gives CDR1 MNHEY, CDR2 SVGAGI. The CDR3 sequence is 11 residues long. The CDR3 nucleotides are TGTGCCAGCAGTACAGAAATTGAAGCTTTCTTT. It specifies CASSTEIEAFF.

The rearrangement links TRBV6-6 to TRBJ1-5; 9 nucleotides align to TRBD1. The CDR3 runs 16 residues. CDR1 and CDR2 from the germline V gene are MNHNY and SVGAGI (reference sequence). J lost 1 base, V lost 0 bases, and 1 base had no gene match. CDR3 nucleotide sequence: TGTGCCAGCAGTTACTCCGGGACAGGGAGCAATCAGCCCCAGCATTTT. Protein product: CASSYSGTGSNQPQHF.

The J gene is TRBJ1-1, the V gene TRBV19; D might be TRBD1 (6 bases). Germline values: CDR1 LNHDA, CDR2 SQIVND (reference sequence). V dropped 6 bases and J dropped 0 bases, with 14 bases sitting between them. The CDR3 is 15 residues long. This CDR3 reads CASRNGGGLNTEAFF. CDR3 bases: TGTGCCAGTAGGAACGGCGGGGGCCTGAACACTGAAGCTTTCTTT.

This chain joins TRBV5-1 and TRBJ2-1, with D perhaps matching TRBD1 (5 bases). V lost 4 bases, J lost 5 bases, and 16 bases lay in between. The CDR3 is 15 residues long. Per germline, CDR1 SGHRS and CDR2 YFSETQ. CDR3 amino acids: CASSPLGGRDNEQFF. In DNA form, the CDR3 reads TGCGCCAGCAGCCCCTTAGGTGGCAGGGACAATGAGCAGTTCTTC.

This chain joins TRBV2 and TRBJ2-5; 10 bases are a match to TRBD1. The end of the DNA fits TRBJ2-7 better, so the J call may be wrong. The CDR3 is made up of 14 amino acids. Per the germline V gene, CDR1 is SNHLY and CDR2 is FYNNEI. The CDR3 nucleotides read TGTGCCAGCCGCCTCTGGGACAGGGGCGGCGAGCAGTACTTC. It yields the protein CASRLWDRGGEQYF.

The chain combines TRBV7-3 with TRBJ2-1; TRBD2 might be the D (5 bases). Germline values: CDR1 SGHTA, CDR2 FQGTGA. The CDR3 extends over 15 amino acids. V shed 1 base and J shed 4 bases, with 11 bases lying between them. The CDR3 DNA sequence: TGTGCCAGCAGCTTAAGTGGAGGCCGATACAATGAGCAGTTCTTC. Amino acids: CASSLSGGRYNEQFF.

V gene TRBV7-9 combines with J gene TRBJ2-7, with TRBD1 identical over 7 bases. Germline V gene sequence: CDR1 SEHNR, CDR2 FQNEAQ (reference sequence). The junction had 17 bases not matched to a gene; V was cut back by 4 bases and J by 2 bases. The CDR3 totals 18 residues. The CDR3 bases are TGTGCCAGCAGCTCCCAATACTTCGACAGGGAATTCCCCTACGAGCAGTACTTC. It yields the protein CASSSQYFDREFPYEQYF. Full variable domain (remainder filled in from reference TRBV7-9 and TRBJ2-7): DTGVSQNPRHKITKRGQNVTFRCDPISEHNRLYWYRQTLGQGPEFLTYFQNEAQLEKSRLLSDRFSAERPKGSFSTLEIQRTEQGDSAMYLCASSSQYFDREFPYEQYFGPGTRLTVT.

The CDR3 DNA sequence: TGTGCCAGCAGTGTCACAAGGAGGGACGAGCAGTACTTC. It translates to CASSVTRRDEQYF. The gene calls are TRBV6-1 and TRBJ2-7, with D possibly being TRBD2 (6 bases). From germline, CDR1 is MNHNS and CDR2 SASEGT. V lost 4 bases to trimming and J lost 5 bases, with 12 bases between them. This CDR3 spans 13 amino acids.

The V call is TRBV10-3, the J call TRBJ2-7; TRBD1 is a possible D gene (6 bases). This CDR3 is built from 13 residues. With 6 bases removed from V and 2 bases from J, the gap between germline ends came to 11 bases. CDR1 is ENHRY, CDR2 SYGVKD, per germline. CDR3 sequence reads: CAISPGEPYEQYF. The CDR3 DNA is TGTGCCATCAGCCCAGGGGAACCCTACGAGCAGTACTTC.

V usage is TRBV2 and J usage is TRBJ2-3; 7 bases are shared with TRBD2. The CDR3 is made up of 15 amino acids. V was clipped by 5 bases and J by 4 bases; unmatched bases: 9. Germline loops: CDR1 SNHLY, CDR2 FYNNEI. CDR3 region: CASSPERGGADTQYF. In DNA form, the CDR3 reads TGTGCCAGCAGTCCTGAGCGGGGAGGGGCAGATACGCAGTATTTT.

The CDR3 DNA is TGTGCCAGCAGCACCCAGACCCAGGGCGGGGACACTGAAGCTTTCTTT. Amino acid sequence: CASSTQTQGGDTEAFF. J is TRBJ1-1 and V is TRBV11-3; the D gene is possibly TRBD1 (5 bases). CDR1 is SGHNT and CDR2 is YENEEA in the germline V gene. Trimming took off 5 bases at V and 3 bases at J, with 19 bases between the two ends. CDR3 size: 16 residues.

This chain uses TRBV4-1 with TRBJ2-7; D is possibly TRBD1 (7 bases). The CDR3 is made up of 16 amino acids. V dropped 4 bases and J dropped 1 base, with 17 bases sitting between them. The germline gives CDR1 MGHRA, CDR2 YSYEKL. For the CDR3, the DNA is TGCGCCAGCAGCCGAGCCGGCCAGGGGGGTTCCTACGAGCAGTACTTC. This gives the protein CASSRAGQGGSYEQYF.

The V and J genes are TRBV27 and TRBJ1-5, with a weak D call TRBD1 (5 bases). This CDR3 is 14 amino acids long. Germline CDR1 MNHEY, CDR2 SMNVEV (reference sequence). With 2 bases removed from V and 3 bases from J, the gap between germline ends came to 8 bases. The CDR3 DNA reads as TGTGCCAGCAGTTTACCAGGGCTCAATCAGCCCCAGCATTTT. Its translation: CASSLPGLNQPQHF.

This chain connects TRBV30 to TRBJ1-1; 10 bases map to TRBD1. There are 16 residues in the CDR3. Germline loops: CDR1 GTSNPN, CDR2 SVGIG (reference sequence). V trimming: 4 bases; J trimming: 1 base; junction bases outside the gene matches: 9. CDR3 loop: CAWKPTGGAGNTEAFF. The CDR3 DNA reads as TGTGCCTGGAAGCCGACAGGGGGCGCGGGGAACACTGAAGCTTTCTTT.

This chain uses TRBV11-3 with TRBJ2-2; 8 bases are a match to TRBD2. The CDR3 sequence is 13 residues long. Germline values: CDR1 SGHNT, CDR2 YENEEA. J lost 6 bases, V lost 5 bases, and 2 bases had no gene match. The CDR3 loop reads CASSQTSAGELFF. Here the CDR3 DNA reads TGTGCCAGCAGCCAGACTAGCGCCGGGGAGCTGTTTTTT.

Written as DNA, the CDR3 is TGCGCCAGCAGCTTGACGCCGGGACAGAGCTCTGAAGCTTTCTTT. Its protein product is CASSLTPGQSSEAFF. The chain joins TRBV5-1 to TRBJ1-1; 7 nucleotides line up with TRBD1. Germline V gene sequence: CDR1 SGHRS, CDR2 YFSETQ. After removal of 1 base from V and 6 bases from J, the junction contained 9 bases not matched to a gene. The CDR3 covers 15 residues.

This clone is a singleton in its sample. The chain combines TRBV5-1 with TRBJ2-7; tentatively, D is TRBD2 (6 bases). V was pared by 1 base and J by 0 bases, with 11 bases between. Germline V gene data show CDR1 as SGHRS and CDR2 as YFSETQ. The CDR3 totals 15 residues. This chain's CDR3 is CASSLFGGSSYEQYF. The CDR3, as DNA: TGCGCCAGCAGCTTGTTCGGGGGAAGCTCCTACGAGCAGTACTTC.

J is TRBJ2-7 and V is TRBV15, with D possibly being TRBD1 (6 bases). The germline V and J ends were trimmed by 5 bases and 7 bases, with 18 bases remaining between them. This CDR3 spans 14 amino acids. Germline lookup yields CDR1 LNHNV and CDR2 YYDKDF (reference sequence). The CDR3 coding sequence is TGTGCCACCAGCGCCACCAGGGGAACGCTAGAGCAGTACTTC. Protein product: CATSATRGTLEQYF.

Written as DNA, the CDR3 is TGTGCCAGCAGCGTAGCCACAGGAGCTAACTATGGCTACACCTTC. It yields the protein CASSVATGANYGYTF. The chain recombines TRBV9 with TRBJ1-2; perhaps TRBD1 as D (5 bases). Germline lookup yields CDR1 SGDLS and CDR2 YYNGEE. Trimming cost V 0 bases and J 0 bases, with 9 bases left between them. CDR3 size: 15 residues.

V is TRBV5-4 and J is TRBJ2-3; possible D gene TRBD2, 6 bases. Germline CDR1 reads SGHNT; CDR2 reads YYREEE (reference sequence). V lost 2 bases and J lost 1, with 11 bases in between. The CDR3 is 15 residues long. The CDR3 sequence: CASSFGGIGTDTQYF. DNA for the CDR3: TGTGCCAGCAGCTTCGGGGGAATAGGCACAGATACGCAGTATTTT.

The chain couples TRBV5-6 to TRBJ1-4; the D gene is possibly TRBD1 (5 bases). This CDR3 has 14 residues. The germline gives CDR1 SGHDT, CDR2 YYEEEE. Trimming shortened V by 3 bases and J by 7 bases, and 13 bases separated the two germline ends. The CDR3 sequence is CASSSFKTGEKLFF. In DNA form, the CDR3 reads TGTGCCAGCAGCTCATTTAAAACAGGTGAAAAACTGTTTTTT.